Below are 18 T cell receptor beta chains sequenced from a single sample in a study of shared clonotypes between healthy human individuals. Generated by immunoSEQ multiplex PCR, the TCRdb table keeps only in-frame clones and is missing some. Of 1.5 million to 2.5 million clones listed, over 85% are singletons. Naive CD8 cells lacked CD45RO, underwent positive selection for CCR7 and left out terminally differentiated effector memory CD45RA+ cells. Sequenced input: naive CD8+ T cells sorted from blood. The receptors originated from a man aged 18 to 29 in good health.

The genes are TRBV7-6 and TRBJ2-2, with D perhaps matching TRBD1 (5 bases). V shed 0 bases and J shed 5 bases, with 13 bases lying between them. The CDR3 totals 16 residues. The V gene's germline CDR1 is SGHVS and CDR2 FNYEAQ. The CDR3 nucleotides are TGTGCCAGCAGCTTAGCCTCCGGTAGGGGAACCGGGGAGCTGTTTTTT. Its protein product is CASSLASGRGTGELFF.

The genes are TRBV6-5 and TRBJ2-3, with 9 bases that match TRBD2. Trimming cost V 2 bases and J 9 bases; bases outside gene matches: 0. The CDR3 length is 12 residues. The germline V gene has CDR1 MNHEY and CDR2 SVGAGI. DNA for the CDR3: TGTGCCAGCAGTTACGGGACTAGCACGCAGTATTTT. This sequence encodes CASSYGTSTQYF.

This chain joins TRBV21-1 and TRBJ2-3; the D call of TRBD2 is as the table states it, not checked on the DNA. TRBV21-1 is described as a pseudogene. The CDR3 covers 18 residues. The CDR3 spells CASSKVGVPECHTDTQYF. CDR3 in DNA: TGTGCCAGCAGCAAAGTGGGAGTGCCGGAGTGCCATACAGATACGCAGTATTTT.

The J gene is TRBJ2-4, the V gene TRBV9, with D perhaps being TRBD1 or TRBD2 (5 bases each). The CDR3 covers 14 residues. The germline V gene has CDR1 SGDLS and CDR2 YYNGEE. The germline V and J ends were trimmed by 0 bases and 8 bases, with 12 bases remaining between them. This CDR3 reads CASSVGGSVDIQYF. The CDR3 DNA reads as TGTGCCAGCAGCGTAGGGGGGTCAGTTGACATTCAGTACTTC.

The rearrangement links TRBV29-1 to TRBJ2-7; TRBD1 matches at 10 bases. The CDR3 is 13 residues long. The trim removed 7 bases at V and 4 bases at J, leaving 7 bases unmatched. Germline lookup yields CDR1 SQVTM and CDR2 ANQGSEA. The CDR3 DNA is TGCAGCGCCCGGACAGGGGGTGGGTACGAGCAGTACTTC. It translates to CSARTGGGYEQYF.

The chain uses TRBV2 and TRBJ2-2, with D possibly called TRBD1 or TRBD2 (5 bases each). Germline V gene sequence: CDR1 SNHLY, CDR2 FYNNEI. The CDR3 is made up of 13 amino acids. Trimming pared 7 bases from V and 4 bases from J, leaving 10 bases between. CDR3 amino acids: CASNPGTTGELFF. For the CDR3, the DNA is TGTGCCAGCAACCCAGGGACCACCGGGGAGCTGTTTTTT.

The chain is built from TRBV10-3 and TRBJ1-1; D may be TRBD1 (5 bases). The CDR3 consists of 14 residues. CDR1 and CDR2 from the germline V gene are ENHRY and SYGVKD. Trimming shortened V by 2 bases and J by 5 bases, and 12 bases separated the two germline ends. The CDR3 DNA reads TGTGCCATCAGTGAGCCGGGACTACAAACTGAAGCTTTCTTT. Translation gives CAISEPGLQTEAFF.

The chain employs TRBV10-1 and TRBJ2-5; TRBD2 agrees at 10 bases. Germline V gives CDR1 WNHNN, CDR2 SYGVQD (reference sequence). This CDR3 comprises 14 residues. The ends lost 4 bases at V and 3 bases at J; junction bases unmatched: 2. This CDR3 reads CASSASGREETQYF. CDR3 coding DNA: TGCGCCAGCAGTGCCAGCGGGAGGGAAGAGACCCAGTACTTC.

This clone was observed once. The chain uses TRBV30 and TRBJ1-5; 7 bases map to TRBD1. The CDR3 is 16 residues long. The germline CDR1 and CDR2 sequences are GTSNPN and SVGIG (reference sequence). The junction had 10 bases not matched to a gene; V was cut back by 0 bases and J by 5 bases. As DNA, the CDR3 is TGTGCCTGGAGTGTATATGGTGGACAGGAGGATCAGCCCCAGCATTTT. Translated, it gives CAWSVYGGQEDQPQHF.

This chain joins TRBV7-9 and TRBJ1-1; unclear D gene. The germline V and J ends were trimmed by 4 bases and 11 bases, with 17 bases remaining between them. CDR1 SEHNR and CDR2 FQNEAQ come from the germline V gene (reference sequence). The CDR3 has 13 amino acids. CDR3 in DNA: TGTGCCAGCAGCTGGGCCTTAGGAGAAGAGGCTTTCTTT. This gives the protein CASSWALGEEAFF.

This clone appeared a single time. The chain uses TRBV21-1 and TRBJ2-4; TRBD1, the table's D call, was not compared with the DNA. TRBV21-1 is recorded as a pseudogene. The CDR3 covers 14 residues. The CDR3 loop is CASSSTGGGNIQYF. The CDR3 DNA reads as TGTGCCAGCAGTTCAACAGGGGGTGGAAACATTCAGTACTTC.

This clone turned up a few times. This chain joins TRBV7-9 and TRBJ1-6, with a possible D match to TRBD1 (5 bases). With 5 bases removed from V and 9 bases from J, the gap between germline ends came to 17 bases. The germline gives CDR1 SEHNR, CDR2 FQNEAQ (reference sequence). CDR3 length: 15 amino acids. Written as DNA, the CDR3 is TGTGCCAGCAGCCTCGCCGGGGGGGGTATTTCACCCCTCCACTTT. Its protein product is CASSLAGGGISPLHF.

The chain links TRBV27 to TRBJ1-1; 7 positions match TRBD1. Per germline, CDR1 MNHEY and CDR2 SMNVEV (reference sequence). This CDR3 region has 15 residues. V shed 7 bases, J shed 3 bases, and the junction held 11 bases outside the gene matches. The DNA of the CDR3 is TGTGCCAGCAAGCTAGGGGGCGCGGGGGACACTGAAGCTTTCTTT. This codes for CASKLGGAGDTEAFF.

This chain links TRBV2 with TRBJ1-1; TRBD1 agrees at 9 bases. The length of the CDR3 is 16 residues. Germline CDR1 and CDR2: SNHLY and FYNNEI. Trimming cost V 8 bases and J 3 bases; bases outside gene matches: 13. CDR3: CASPTGFTGGDTEAFF. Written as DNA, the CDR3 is TGTGCCAGCCCGACCGGGTTCACAGGGGGCGACACTGAAGCTTTCTTT. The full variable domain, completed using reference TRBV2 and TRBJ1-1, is EPEVTQTPSHQVTQMGQEVILRCVPISNHLYFYWYRQILGQKVEFLVSFYNNEISEKSEIFDDQFSVERPDGSNFTLKIRSTKLEDSAMYFCASPTGFTGGDTEAFFGQGTRLTVV.

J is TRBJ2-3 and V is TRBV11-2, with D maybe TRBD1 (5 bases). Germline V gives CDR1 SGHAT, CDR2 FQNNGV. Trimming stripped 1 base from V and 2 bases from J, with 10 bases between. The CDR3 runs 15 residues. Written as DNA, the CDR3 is TGTGCCAGCAGCTTAGCAGCAGGGTTCACAGATACGCAGTATTTT. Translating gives CASSLAAGFTDTQYF.

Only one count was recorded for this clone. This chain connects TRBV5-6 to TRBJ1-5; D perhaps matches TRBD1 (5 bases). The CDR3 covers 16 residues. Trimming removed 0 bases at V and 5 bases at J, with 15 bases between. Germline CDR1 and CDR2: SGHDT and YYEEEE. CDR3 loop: CASSLAGGREDQPQHF. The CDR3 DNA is TGTGCCAGCAGCTTGGCCGGCGGCAGGGAGGATCAGCCCCAGCATTTT. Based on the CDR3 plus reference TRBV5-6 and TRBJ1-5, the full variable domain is DAGVTQSPTHLIKTRGQQVTLRCSPKSGHDTVSWYQQALGQGPQFIFQYYEEEERQRGNFPDRFSGHQFPNYSSELNVNALLLGDSALYLCASSLAGGREDQPQHFGDGTRLSIL.

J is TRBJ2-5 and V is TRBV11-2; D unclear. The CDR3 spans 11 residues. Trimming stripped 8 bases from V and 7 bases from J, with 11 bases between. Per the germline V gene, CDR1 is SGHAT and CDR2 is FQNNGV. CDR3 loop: CASATGGTQYF. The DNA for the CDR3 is TGTGCCAGCGCGACCGGCGGGACCCAGTACTTC.

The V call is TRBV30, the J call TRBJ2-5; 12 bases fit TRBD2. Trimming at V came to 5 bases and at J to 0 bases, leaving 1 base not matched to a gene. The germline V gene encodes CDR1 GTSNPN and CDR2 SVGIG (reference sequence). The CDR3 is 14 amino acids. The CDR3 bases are TGTGCCTGGGCTAGCGGGAGGGACCAAGAGACCCAGTACTTC. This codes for CAWASGRDQETQYF.